One and the same sample provided the 8 T cell receptor beta chains below, sequenced in a study of T-cell memory formation after mild COVID-19. TCRdb recomputed calls from the 5' RACE reads with MiXCR, one row per CDR3 protein. The sample holds about 470,000 distinct CDR3 sequences, around a sixth seen once. The source material was PBMCs or a T cell subset sorted from them (not recorded which). These receptors were obtained from an adult woman who had mild COVID-19 (a few samples of this study predate the infection). Cell type and time point are not known.

This clonotype was counted between two and nine times. The chain uses TRBV20-1 and TRBJ2-7, with a tentative D call TRBD1 (5 bases). CDR1 and CDR2 from the germline V gene are DFQATT and SNEGSKA (reference sequence). CDR3 length equals 15 residues. Trimming stripped 1 base from V and 0 bases from J, with 13 bases between. CDR3 bases: TGCAGTGCTAGAGGCAGGGCCAACCTCTCCTACGAGCAGTACTTC. It encodes CSARGRANLSYEQYF.

The sample holds a few counts of this clonotype. Here the CDR3 DNA reads TGCAGCGTTGACCCGGAGACAGGGACCCAAGAGACCCAGTACTTC. Translation gives CSVDPETGTQETQYF. The chain carries TRBV29-1 and TRBJ2-5; TRBD1 aligns across 7 bases. Germline assignment: CDR1 SQVTM and CDR2 ANQGSEA. Trimming at V came to 3 bases and at J to 1 base, leaving 8 bases not matched to a gene. This CDR3 has 15 residues. Supplemented by reference TRBV29-1 and TRBJ2-5, the full variable domain reads SAVISQKPSRDICQRGTSLTIQCQVDSQVTMMFWYRQQPGQSLTLIATANQGSEATYESGFVIDKFPISRPNLTFSTLTVSNMSPEDSSIYLCSVDPETGTQETQYFGPGTRLLVL.

The chain links TRBV5-4 to TRBJ2-5; 7 nucleotides agree with TRBD1. The CDR3 is made up of 14 amino acids. The trim removed 0 bases at V and 4 bases at J, leaving 3 bases unmatched. From germline, CDR1 is SGHNT and CDR2 YYREEE (reference sequence). In DNA form, the CDR3 reads TGTGCCAGCAGCTTGGGACAGGGTCGAGAGACCCAGTACTTC. Translating it yields CASSLGQGRETQYF.

A few counts support this clonotype. This chain uses TRBV7-9 with TRBJ1-1; D not certain. V was trimmed by 1 base and J by 0 bases, leaving 12 bases between them. Germline loops: CDR1 SEHNR, CDR2 FQNEAQ (reference sequence). The CDR3 is made up of 16 amino acids. Written as DNA, the CDR3 is TGTGCCAGCAGCTTAGACGTCAGACTTATGAACACTGAAGCTTTCTTT. This sequence encodes CASSLDVRLMNTEAFF.

The genes are TRBV4-2 and TRBJ2-7; D might be TRBD1 or TRBD2, each matching 5 bases. Germline V CDR1 and CDR2: LGHNA, YNFKEQ. V lost 1 base, J lost 7 bases, and 17 bases lay in between. The CDR3 is 15 amino acids. The CDR3, as DNA: TGTGCCAGCAGCCAAGGGGAGATTGAGGGGTATGAGCAGTACTTC. It yields the protein CASSQGEIEGYEQYF.

The V gene is TRBV12-3 or TRBV12-4, the J gene TRBJ1-1; no clear D gene. The CDR3 extends over 15 amino acids. Trimming took 6 bases from V and 5 from J, leaving 19 bases between them. The CDR3 reads CASSFFRVKRTEAFF. The DNA of the CDR3 is TGTGCCAGCAGCTTCTTCCGGGTGAAACGGACTGAAGCTTTCTTT.

In this sample, this clonotype turned up a few times. The chain couples TRBV7-6 to TRBJ2-7; TRBD1 agrees at 10 bases. The CDR3 is made up of 15 amino acids. The J segment lost 5 bases and the V segment lost 5 bases, leaving 9 bases of the junction unmatched. CDR1 and CDR2 from the germline V gene are SGHVS and FNYEAQ. The CDR3 sequence is CASSIGGTGVNEQYF. The CDR3 DNA follows: TGTGCCAGCAGCATTGGGGGGACAGGGGTCAACGAGCAGTACTTC.

The chain carries TRBV5-1 and TRBJ2-7; TRBD1 is a possible D gene (7 bases). Germline V lookup: CDR1 SGHRS, CDR2 YFSETQ. Trimming cost V 6 bases and J 0 bases, with 13 bases left between them. CDR3 size: 14 residues. CDR3 nucleotide sequence: TGCGCCAGCACCCCTCAGGGGGGCTCCTACGAGCAGTACTTC. Residues: CASTPQGGSYEQYF.